This T cell receptor beta chain was recorded in a study of cytomegalovirus exposure and HLA in healthy donors. About the research overall: The early release's HLA-typed donors yielded some 85 million unique TCRs.

PCR was performed using 60 Vbeta and 13 Jbeta primers. Profiled with immunoSEQ multiplex PCR; TCRdb holds only in-frame clones, not every one. The sample consists of around 60,000 clones, 75% to 85% of them appearing once. A single count supports this clone. The antigen is unknown. Study-wide results and caveats: A later analysis showed TCR association rates differing by HLA locus, peaking at DRB1 and lowest at HLA-C. Within a later analysis, the majority of CMV-associated TCR beta chains appeared HLA-restricted.

The sequenced material came from PBMCs. The source of this sequence is a man over 45 in good health and CMV-seropositive.

The CDR3 here is CASSSRTGYPPQHF. CDR3 nucleotides: TGTGCCAGCAGTTCCCGGACAGGGTATCCGCCCCAGCATTTT. This chain joins TRBV6-5 and TRBJ1-5; TRBD1 agrees at 8 bases. J was trimmed by 9 bases and V by 4 bases; bases with no gene match: 8. The V gene's germline CDR1 is MNHEY and CDR2 SVGAGI. This CDR3 has 14 residues.